This T cell receptor (beta chain) was documented in a study of identifying expanded T cells in peripheral blood. General study points: Approximately two-week clone count variance significantly increased as total template count grew.

Trimming stripped 7 bases from V and 8 bases from J, with 17 bases between. Germline V lookup: CDR1 LNHDA, CDR2 SQIVND (reference sequence). The CDR3 totals 14 residues. On this clone itself: Its antigen is undetermined.

The assay was immunoSEQ multiplex PCR, and TCRdb's table has in-frame clones only and misses some. Among roughly 130,000 clones listed, 75% to 90% were seen once. Sequencing was performed on blood. The receptor's source is a person aged 18 to 75 in good health. The chain is built from TRBV19 and TRBJ1-4; possible D gene TRBD1, 6 bases. The CDR3 DNA is TGTGCCAGTAACCCCTCGGACAGAAGGGAAAAACTGTTTTTT. The encoded protein is CASNPSDRREKLFF. Together with reference TRBV19 and TRBJ1-4, the CDR3 gives the full variable domain: DGGITQSPKYLFRKEGQNVTLSCEQNLNHDAMYWYRQDPGQGLRLIYYSQIVNDFQKGDIAEGYSVSREKKESFPLTVTSAQKNPTAFYLCASNPSDRREKLFFGSGTQLSVL.